The 18 T cell receptor beta chains below come from one sample, sequenced in a study of beta chain features in type 1 diabetes. Points from the study as a whole: When Type 1 diabetes patients were examined, their TCRB CDR3s proved moderately but significantly shorter in all four CD4+ subsets.

As every portion of the isolated RNA was reverse transcribed, the sequencing read expressed TCRB transcripts. This table comes from immunoSEQ multiplex PCR, and its TCRdb copy is limited to in-frame clones, with some not included. Altogether about 180,000 clones are present, around 8% being singletons, with the ten largest covering approximately 1%. These receptors' antigens are unknown. The sequencing input was central memory CD4+ T cells from blood. The receptors shown here come from a woman between 40 and 50 years old with type 1 diabetes.

This clone showed up many times. The chain couples TRBV5-4 to TRBJ2-2, with D perhaps matching TRBD2 (6 bases). Germline CDR1 SGHNT, CDR2 YYREEE (reference sequence). This CDR3 contains 15 residues. V dropped 0 bases and J dropped 7 bases, with 13 bases sitting between them. DNA of the CDR3: TGTGCCAGCAGCTTGGCCCGCGGGGAGAACGGGGAGCTGTTTTTT. Amino acid sequence: CASSLARGENGELFF.

This chain connects TRBV18 to TRBJ1-4; 7 bases map to TRBD1. The CDR3 sequence is 16 residues long. Germline V CDR1 and CDR2: KGHSH, LQKENI. After removal of 4 bases from V and 5 bases from J, the junction contained 10 bases not matched to a gene. This CDR3 is CASSLLTGVRNEKLFF. CDR3 in DNA: TGTGCCAGCTCACTCCTAACAGGGGTTCGGAATGAAAAACTGTTTTTT.

J is TRBJ2-1 and V is TRBV4-1; D might be TRBD1 (6 bases). Germline values: CDR1 MGHRA, CDR2 YSYEKL. The V gene lost 4 bases and the J gene lost 4 bases, with 11 bases spanning the gap. The CDR3 has 14 residues. CDR3 sequence reads: CASSPGHLYNEQFF. CDR3 coding DNA: TGCGCCAGCAGCCCGGGACACCTATACAATGAGCAGTTCTTC.

The chain uses TRBV7-9 and TRBJ2-2; possibly TRBD1 for D (6 bases). The V and J ends lost 5 bases and 0 bases respectively, with 13 bases between them. Per the germline V gene, CDR1 is SEHNR and CDR2 is FQNEAQ (reference sequence). The CDR3 is 16 residues long. This CDR3 reads CASSVGTFANTGELFF. The CDR3 DNA reads TGTGCCAGCAGCGTCGGGACATTCGCGAACACCGGGGAGCTGTTTTTT.

This clone was observed a few times. The chain carries TRBV9 and TRBJ2-2; tentatively, D is TRBD1 (5 bases). Germline CDR1 and CDR2: SGDLS and YYNGEE. Trimming removed 0 bases at V and 6 bases at J, with 9 bases between. The CDR3 has 14 residues. The CDR3 protein is CASSVVTDPGELFF. The CDR3, as DNA: TGTGCCAGCAGCGTAGTGACAGATCCCGGGGAGCTGTTTTTT.

The V gene is TRBV5-1, the J gene TRBJ2-7, with 9 positions matching TRBD1. CDR3 size: 16 residues. V lost 4 bases to trimming and J lost 2 bases; unmatched junction nucleotides: 10. The germline V gene has CDR1 SGHRS and CDR2 YFSETQ. CDR3 loop: CASSAAGTGLTYEQYF. The DNA for the CDR3 is TGCGCCAGCAGCGCGGCCGGGACAGGGCTTACCTACGAGCAGTACTTC.

V is TRBV7-9 and J is TRBJ1-5, with unresolved D. Germline V CDR1 and CDR2: SEHNR, FQNEAQ (reference sequence). The CDR3 consists of 13 residues. Trimming shortened V by 5 bases and J by 5 bases, and 10 bases separated the two germline ends. CDR3 protein: CASSLRTDQPQHF. In DNA, the CDR3 is TGTGCCAGCAGCCTACGTACGGATCAGCCCCAGCATTTT.

The J gene is TRBJ1-2, the V gene TRBV28; 7 bases match TRBD1. This CDR3 region has 16 residues. V lost 6 bases to trimming and J lost 0 bases; unmatched junction nucleotides: 10. The germline CDR1 and CDR2 sequences are MDHEN and SYDVKM. CDR3 DNA: TGTGCCAGCAGCCCGGGACAGTCTCCCTCTAACTATGGCTACACCTTC. As protein: CASSPGQSPSNYGYTF.

In this sample, this clone turned up many times. The CDR3 protein is CASSKRGDRGYHEQYF. The CDR3 DNA sequence: TGTGCCAGCAGCAAAAGGGGGGACAGGGGGTACCACGAGCAGTACTTC. The J gene is TRBJ2-7, the V gene TRBV11-2; TRBD1 matches 11 bases. V dropped 5 bases and J dropped 5; count of bases not matched to a gene: 11. This CDR3 spans 16 amino acids. The germline gives CDR1 SGHAT, CDR2 FQNNGV.

As regards this clone: The same CDR3 is also encoded by other DNA sequences in this sample. The J gene is TRBJ1-1, the V gene TRBV11-2; D gene ambiguous. Germline V lookup: CDR1 SGHAT, CDR2 FQNNGV. The CDR3 runs 13 residues. Trimming took 0 bases from V and 1 from J, leaving 3 bases between them. The CDR3 reads CASSLDRNTEAFF. CDR3 DNA sequence: TGTGCCAGCAGCTTAGACAGGAACACTGAAGCTTTCTTT.

This clone was observed a few times. The chain recombines TRBV5-1 with TRBJ1-2, with no clear D. Germline V gene data show CDR1 as SGHRS and CDR2 as YFSETQ. Trimming removed 2 bases at V and 0 bases at J, with 14 bases between. The CDR3 contains 16 residues. The CDR3 nucleotides are TGCGCCAGCAGCTTTTCCTGGACGGAGGCTAACTATGGCTACACCTTC. Residues: CASSFSWTEANYGYTF.

CDR3: CASSVTQGAIYF. Here the CDR3 DNA reads TGTGCCAGCAGCGTAACACAGGGGGCCATATATTTT. The chain employs TRBV9 and TRBJ1-3; 8 bases line up with TRBD1. The CDR3 covers 12 residues. V shed 1 base and J 11 bases; nucleotides not matched to a gene: 2. Germline V CDR1 and CDR2: SGDLS, YYNGEE.

There are a few counts of this clone. The rearrangement links TRBV7-3 to TRBJ1-1; no clear D. Trimming removed 7 bases from V and 1 base from J, with 10 bases in between. This CDR3 is 13 amino acids long. Germline CDR1 SGHTA, CDR2 FQGTGA. CDR3: CASKLHRNTEAFF. CDR3 sequence (DNA): TGTGCCAGCAAATTACACCGGAACACTGAAGCTTTCTTT.

Only a few counts were recorded for this clone. J is TRBJ2-1 and V is TRBV5-1; tentatively, D is TRBD2 (6 bases). The CDR3 is made up of 15 amino acids. Between the trimmed V and J ends, which lost 1 base and 0 bases, there was a span of 8 bases. Germline CDR1 reads SGHRS; CDR2 reads YFSETQ. In DNA, the CDR3 is TGCGCCAGCAGCTTGATAGCGGTCTCCTACAATGAGCAGTTCTTC. The encoded protein is CASSLIAVSYNEQFF. Drawing the rest from reference TRBV5-1 and TRBJ2-1, the complete variable domain is KAGVTQTPRYLIKTRGQQVTLSCSPISGHRSVSWYQQTPGQGLQFLFEYFSETQRNKGNFPGRFSGRQFSNSRSEMNVSTLELGDSALYLCASSLIAVSYNEQFFGPGTRLTVL.

This chain joins TRBV6-5 and TRBJ2-5; the match to TRBD1 covers 9 bases. Germline lookup yields CDR1 MNHEY and CDR2 SVGAGI. The CDR3 contains 16 residues. The junction had 7 bases not matched to a gene; V was cut back by 0 bases and J by 5 bases. The CDR3 sequence: CASSYSGTGKGETQYF. CDR3 sequence (DNA): TGTGCCAGCAGTTACTCAGGGACAGGGAAAGGCGAGACCCAGTACTTC.

The chain is built from TRBV7-8 and TRBJ2-7, with 7 bases lining up with TRBD2. Germline V gene data show CDR1 as SGHVS and CDR2 as FQNEAQ. The CDR3 covers 11 residues. Trimming cost V 5 bases and J 7 bases; bases outside gene matches: 2. CDR3 protein: CASSGGGEQYF. DNA for the CDR3: TGTGCCAGCAGCGGGGGGGGTGAGCAGTACTTC.

By share of the sample, this clone is medium-sized. This chain joins TRBV5-4 and TRBJ2-7; the match to TRBD1 covers 7 bases. Germline V gene data show CDR1 as SGHNT and CDR2 as YYREEE (reference sequence). The CDR3 covers 15 residues. After removal of 9 bases from V and 3 bases from J, the junction contained 15 bases not matched to a gene. This CDR3 reads CAIGQANNQFYEQYF. DNA for the CDR3: TGTGCCATCGGACAGGCCAACAACCAATTCTACGAGCAGTACTTC.

CDR3 DNA: TGTGCCACCAAGGGGGGGACAGGCCGCCCGGGCGGGGCCAACGTCCTGACTTTC. Translated, it gives CATKGGTGRPGGANVLTF. The chain uses TRBV15 and TRBJ2-6; a possible D gene is TRBD1 (8 bases). The V end was cut by 7 bases, the J end by 4 bases, with 23 bases between. CDR3 size: 18 residues. Germline CDR1 is LNHNV and CDR2 is YYDKDF (reference sequence).